Detailed here is one T cell receptor beta chain. Other DNA sequences in this specimen translate into the identical CDR3. With 3 bases removed from V and 3 bases from J, the gap between germline ends came to 6 bases. Germline V gene data show CDR1 as LNHDA and CDR2 as SQIVND (reference sequence). CDR3 size: 13 residues. The data were obtained in a study of blood T cell repertoires in COVID-19. Study-wide background: Acute and convalescent COVID-19 specimens originated in the United States, Italy and Spain. In each case, the material was cDNA or gDNA derived from T cells, B-cell-depleted T cells, or PBMCs.

In the authors' workflow: Reference gene primer amplification in the assay estimated nucleated cell counts. Only in-frame clones appear in the TCRdb table, and some are missing; sequencing was by immunoSEQ multiplex PCR. The DNA gave D and trimming, while V, J and clone size come from that table. Of fewer than 250,000 clones listed, over 65% were seen once; the top ten hold approximately 2.5%. The clonotype originates from a woman in her 70s with active or convalescent COVID-19. Source material: peripheral blood. The chain couples TRBV19 to TRBJ1-5, with D unclear. The CDR3 spells CASSIQVNQPQHF. The CDR3 DNA sequence: TGTGCCAGTAGTATCCAGGTCAATCAGCCCCAGCATTTT.